This passage covers 10 T cell receptor beta chains from one sample sequenced in a study of T-cell reconstitution after alpha-beta-depleted transplantation in children. Construction of the TCRbeta library involved unique molecular identifiers. TCRdb re-called the PCR reads with MiXCR, one entry per CDR3 protein. This sample has 250,000 to 400,000 distinct CDR3 sequences, with about a quarter found just once. The sequencing used PBMCs, mostly from graft donor cells, collected 180 days after TCRalphabeta/CD19-depleted stem cell transplant. The source of these receptors is a male patient under 18 who had a stem cell transplant for acute lymphoblastic leukemia, so the T cells may come from the graft donor.

Only a few counts were recorded for this clonotype. This rearrangement joins TRBV5-1 to TRBJ2-7; 10 bases are shared with TRBD1. V lost 4 bases, J lost 2 bases, and 9 bases stayed unmatched. The germline CDR1 and CDR2 sequences are SGHRS and YFSETQ. CDR3 length: 16 amino acids. For the CDR3, the DNA is TGCGCCAGCAGCGCCTTAGCGGGACAGGGGCCCTACGAGCAGTACTTC. As protein: CASSALAGQGPYEQYF.

This rearrangement joins TRBV20-1 to TRBJ2-7; D is unclear. Trimming took off 4 bases at V and 4 bases at J, with 8 bases between the two ends. This CDR3 contains 11 residues. Germline-derived CDR1 and CDR2 are DFQATT and SNEGSKA (reference sequence). The CDR3 spells CSAMGWYEQYF. CDR3 DNA: TGCAGTGCTATGGGGTGGTACGAGCAGTACTTC.

This clonotype came up many times. The chain recombines TRBV6-5 with TRBJ1-2; D possibly corresponds to TRBD1 (5 bases). This CDR3 spans 14 amino acids. Germline assignment: CDR1 MNHEY and CDR2 SVGAGI. Between the trimmed V and J ends, which lost 2 bases and 0 bases, there was a span of 7 bases. CDR3 in amino acids: CASSYGGSNYGYTF. The CDR3 bases are TGTGCCAGCAGTTACGGGGGATCTAACTATGGCTACACCTTC.

This clonotype was seen a few times. The chain combines TRBV3-1 with TRBJ2-3, with 7 bases fitting TRBD2. The CDR3 covers 14 residues. V shed 5 bases, J shed 0 bases, and the junction held 2 bases outside the gene matches. In germline, CDR1 is LGHDT, CDR2 YNNKEL (reference sequence). CDR3 residues: CASSGGGSTDTQYF. CDR3 DNA sequence: TGTGCCAGCAGCGGGGGGGGGAGCACAGATACGCAGTATTTT.

This sequence joins TRBV7-3 and TRBJ2-3; D assignment may be TRBD1 or TRBD2 (5 bases each). V was trimmed by 2 bases and J by 2 bases, leaving 11 bases between them. This CDR3 region has 15 residues. Germline V gene data show CDR1 as SGHTA and CDR2 as FQGTGA. The DNA for the CDR3 is TGTGCCAGCAGCTTATTCCAGGGACCCACAGATACGCAGTATTTT. It translates to CASSLFQGPTDTQYF.

J is TRBJ2-5 and V is TRBV20-1; no reliable D call. V gave up 2 bases and J gave up 5 bases, with 9 bases separating them. This CDR3 region has 12 residues. The germline gives CDR1 DFQATT, CDR2 SNEGSKA (reference sequence). CDR3 in DNA: TGCAGTGCTAGACTCAGACGGGAGACCCAGTACTTC. It specifies CSARLRRETQYF.

The V gene is TRBV10-2, the J gene TRBJ2-7, with 7 bases aligning to TRBD1. The CDR3 is 14 amino acids. V shed 4 bases and J 0 bases; nucleotides not matched to a gene: 3. Germline CDR1 reads WSHSY; CDR2 reads SAAADI. DNA for the CDR3: TGCGCCAGCAGTGCGACAGGGCACTCCTACGAGCAGTACTTC. It translates to CASSATGHSYEQYF.

This clonotype was picked up a small number of times. The V and J genes are TRBV5-1 and TRBJ2-7; possible D gene TRBD2, 6 bases. CDR3 length: 14 residues. Germline CDR1 SGHRS, CDR2 YFSETQ. The ends were cut back, 3 bases at V and 12 bases at J, with 22 bases in the middle. The CDR3 reads CASSWTTTSKERYF. The CDR3 bases are TGCGCCAGCAGCTGGACTACAACGTCCAAGGAACGGTACTTC.

The chain couples TRBV27 to TRBJ2-1; 11 bases fit TRBD2. Germline-derived CDR1 and CDR2 are MNHEY and SMNVEV (reference sequence). J lost 8 bases, V lost 6 bases, and 9 bases had no gene match. The CDR3 has 15 residues. The CDR3 spells CASRVLAGDLHEQFF. The CDR3 DNA reads as TGTGCCAGCAGGGTACTAGCGGGAGATCTGCATGAGCAGTTCTTC.

This chain uses TRBV12-3 or TRBV12-4 with TRBJ2-5; the match to TRBD2 covers 14 bases. The V gene end was trimmed by 6 bases and the J gene end by 4 bases; junction bases not matched to a gene: 7. This CDR3 has 16 residues. The CDR3 region is CASSLTSGRALETQYF. In nucleotides, the CDR3 is TGTGCCAGCAGCCTGACTAGCGGGAGGGCCCTAGAGACCCAGTACTTC.